This entry is about one T cell receptor (beta chain). The CDR3 extends over 17 amino acids. Trimming took off 0 bases at V and 1 base at J, with 15 bases between the two ends. Germline CDR1 is LGHNA and CDR2 is YSLEER. The method was immunoSEQ multiplex PCR; TCRdb's version includes in-frame clones alone and lacks a portion of them. The sample yields about 59,000 clones, over 85% seen once. This entry belongs to a study of technical replicates of blood from several donors. The chain recombines TRBV4-3 with TRBJ1-1, with a possible D match to TRBD1 (6 bases). The specimen was PBMCs. The receptor's source is a human donor in good health. Some clones in this sample may be carry-over from other donors' samples. CDR3 DNA: TGCGCCAGCAGCCAAGATCAGGGGCTTTGGGGGAACACTGAAGCTTTCTTT. This sequence encodes CASSQDQGLWGNTEAFF.